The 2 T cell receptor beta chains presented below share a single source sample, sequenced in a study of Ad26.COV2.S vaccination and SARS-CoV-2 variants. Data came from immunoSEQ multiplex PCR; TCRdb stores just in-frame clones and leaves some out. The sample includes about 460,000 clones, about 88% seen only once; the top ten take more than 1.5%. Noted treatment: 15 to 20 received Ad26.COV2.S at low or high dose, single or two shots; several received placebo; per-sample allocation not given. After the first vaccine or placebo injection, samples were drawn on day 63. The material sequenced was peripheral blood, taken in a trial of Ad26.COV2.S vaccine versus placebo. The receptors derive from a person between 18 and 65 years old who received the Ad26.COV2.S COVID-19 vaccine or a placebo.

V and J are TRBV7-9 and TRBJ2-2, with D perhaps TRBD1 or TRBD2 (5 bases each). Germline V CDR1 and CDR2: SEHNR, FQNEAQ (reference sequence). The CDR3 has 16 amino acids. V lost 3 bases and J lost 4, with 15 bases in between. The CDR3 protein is CASSFIIGATTGELFF. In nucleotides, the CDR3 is TGTGCCAGCAGCTTTATCATCGGGGCGACCACCGGGGAGCTGTTTTTT.

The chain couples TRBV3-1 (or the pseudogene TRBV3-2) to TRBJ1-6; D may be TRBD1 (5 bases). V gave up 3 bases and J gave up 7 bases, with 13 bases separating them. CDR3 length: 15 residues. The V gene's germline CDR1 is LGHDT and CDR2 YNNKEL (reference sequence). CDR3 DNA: TGTGCCAGCAGCCAGGGGGTGGTAAGGAATTCACCCCTCCACTTT. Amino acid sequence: CASSQGVVRNSPLHF.